Listed here are 19 T cell receptor beta chains from one sample, sequenced in a study of multiple sclerosis patients with progressive multifocal leukoencephalopathy. Time point here: around six months of natalizumab therapy. Here immunoSEQ multiplex PCR was the method, and the copy in TCRdb shows in-frame clones only, minus some. The table shows tens of thousands of clones, with roughly 89% occurring only once. This sample comprised PBMCs, obtained from a patient treated with natalizumab. The receptors stem from a human donor with multiple sclerosis.

This chain uses TRBV18 with TRBJ2-1; D gene unclear. CDR1 KGHSH and CDR2 LQKENI come from the germline V gene. The CDR3 totals 12 residues. V was cut by 5 bases and J by 7 bases, with 9 bases left in between. The CDR3 region is CASSSPSNEQFF. CDR3 in DNA: TGTGCCAGCTCATCCCCTTCGAATGAGCAGTTCTTC.

This chain uses TRBV2 with TRBJ2-1; 8 nucleotides line up with TRBD2. This CDR3 is 14 amino acids long. The V gene end was trimmed by 4 bases and the J gene end by 5 bases; junction bases not matched to a gene: 4. Germline loops: CDR1 SNHLY, CDR2 FYNNEI. CDR3 nucleotide sequence: TGTGCCAGCAGTGTGATAGCGGGAAACAATGAGCAGTTCTTC. Translation gives CASSVIAGNNEQFF.

The CDR3 DNA follows: TGTGCCAGCAGTTATACTAGCACAGATACGCAGTATTTT. Residues: CASSYTSTDTQYF. The J gene is TRBJ2-3, the V gene TRBV5-4; D not resolved. Germline V gene data show CDR1 as SGHNT and CDR2 as YYREEE (reference sequence). V lost 5 bases and J lost 0, with 7 bases in between. This CDR3 has 13 residues.

J is TRBJ1-2 and V is TRBV6-5; no clear D. Trimming left V 5 bases short and J 3 bases short, with 4 bases between. This CDR3 region has 11 residues. The germline CDR1 and CDR2 sequences are MNHEY and SVGAGI. CDR3 nucleotides: TGTGCCAGCAGTCAAGACTATGGCTACACCTTC. It yields the protein CASSQDYGYTF.

Comments on this clone: One end of the junction is discordant with germline, which a read error may explain. The chain joins TRBV6-5 to TRBJ1-1; 7 bases map to TRBD1. Per the germline V gene, CDR1 is MNHEY and CDR2 is SVGAGI. The CDR3 has 14 amino acids. The DNA of the CDR3 is TGTGCCAGCAGCAGGGGGGCAGTCAACACTGAAGCTCTCTTT. Encoded protein: CASSRGAVNTEALF.

The table lists this clone with a count of one. This chain links TRBV6-5 with TRBJ2-7, with 9 bases identical to TRBD2. CDR3 size: 15 residues. Germline CDR1 reads MNHEY; CDR2 reads SVGAGI. V gave up 4 bases and J gave up 2 bases; unmatched junction bases: 6. The CDR3 DNA is TGTGCCAGCAGTTTTCCAGCGGGAGGCACCTACGAGCAGTACTTC. It yields the protein CASSFPAGGTYEQYF.

This clone was counted once. The CDR3 DNA reads TGTGCCAGCAGGTTTCAGGGGACAGCGAACACTGAAGCTTTCTTT. This sequence encodes CASRFQGTANTEAFF. V and J are TRBV6-1 and TRBJ1-1; 7 bases align to TRBD1. The CDR3 spans 15 residues. CDR1 and CDR2 from the germline V gene are MNHNS and SASEGT. The V and J ends lost 6 bases and 1 base, in that order; junction bases with no gene match: 8.

This clone was seen more than once but under ten times. The chain links TRBV2 to TRBJ1-1; a possible D gene is TRBD1 (6 bases). The V gene lost 6 bases and the J gene lost 1 base, with 9 bases spanning the gap. The CDR3 spans 13 residues. CDR1 is SNHLY, CDR2 FYNNEI, per germline. This chain's CDR3 is CASSYRENTEAFF. CDR3 nucleotides: TGTGCCAGCAGCTACAGGGAGAACACTGAAGCTTTCTTT.

The gene calls are TRBV28 and TRBJ2-1, with a tentative D call TRBD2 (6 bases). The CDR3 contains 14 residues. CDR1 is MDHEN and CDR2 is SYDVKM in the germline V gene. V dropped 7 bases and J dropped 7 bases, with 17 bases sitting between them. The DNA for the CDR3 is TGTGCCAGCATTAAGGGAGGTACAGTGAATGAGCAGTTCTTC. Translated: CASIKGGTVNEQFF.

J is TRBJ1-3 and V is TRBV30, with D uncertain. With 6 bases removed from V and 0 bases from J, the gap between germline ends came to 6 bases. Germline V gene data show CDR1 as GTSNPN and CDR2 as SVGIG (reference sequence). The CDR3 loop spans 12 amino acids. This CDR3 reads CACPVSGNTIYF. The CDR3 DNA reads as TGTGCCTGCCCTGTCTCTGGAAACACCATATATTTT.

The genes are TRBV19 and TRBJ2-6; D is possibly TRBD2 (6 bases). This CDR3 spans 18 amino acids. V lost 1 base, J lost 2 bases, and 15 bases lay in between. Germline CDR1 is LNHDA and CDR2 is SQIVND (reference sequence). CDR3 sequence reads: CASSIGLRRAPGANVLTF. In nucleotides, the CDR3 is TGTGCCAGTAGTATAGGGCTGCGGAGGGCTCCTGGGGCCAACGTCCTGACTTTC.

V gene TRBV6-4 combines with J gene TRBJ2-2, with 12 nucleotides matching TRBD2. V lost 4 bases and J lost 3; bases outside the gene matches: 15. Germline V gene lookup returns CDR1 MRHNA and CDR2 SNTAGT. The CDR3 is 20 amino acids. CDR3 residues: CASSGSSTSGGEADTGELFF. The CDR3 coding sequence is TGTGCCAGCAGTGGCTCCTCGACTAGCGGGGGTGAAGCGGACACCGGGGAGCTGTTTTTT.

This clone came up once. The chain carries TRBV28 and TRBJ2-7, with D possibly being TRBD1 (5 bases). CDR3 length: 11 residues. Germline assignment: CDR1 MDHEN and CDR2 SYDVKM. The V and J ends lost 8 bases and 7 bases respectively, with 12 bases between them. DNA of the CDR3: TGTGCCAGCGGAGCAGGGCGGGAGCAGTACTTC. Its translation is CASGAGREQYF.

The chain couples TRBV7-9 to TRBJ2-1; a possible D gene is TRBD2 (6 bases). CDR1 and CDR2 from the germline V gene are SEHNR and FQNEAQ (reference sequence). The germline V and J ends were trimmed by 1 base and 8 bases, with 18 bases remaining between them. This CDR3 comprises 16 residues. The CDR3 DNA sequence: TGTGCCAGCAGCTTAGAAGGTCTAGCGAGAGGAGATGAGCAGTTCTTC. Encoded protein: CASSLEGLARGDEQFF. The full variable domain, with the rest looked up from reference TRBV7-9 and TRBJ2-1, is DTGVSQNPRHKITKRGQNVTFRCDPISEHNRLYWYRQTLGQGPEFLTYFQNEAQLEKSRLLSDRFSAERPKGSFSTLEIQRTEQGDSAMYLCASSLEGLARGDEQFFGPGTRLTVL.

The V and J genes are TRBV19 and TRBJ1-1, with 7 bases aligning to TRBD1. V trimming: 5 bases; J trimming: 3 bases; junction bases outside the gene matches: 9. This CDR3 comprises 15 residues. Germline values: CDR1 LNHDA, CDR2 SQIVND (reference sequence). The CDR3 reads CASSPGQEEYTEAFF. CDR3 sequence (DNA): TGTGCCAGTAGTCCCGGACAGGAAGAGTACACTGAAGCTTTCTTT.

V gene TRBV29-1 combines with J gene TRBJ1-1; no clear D. CDR3 length equals 12 residues. Deletions cut 7 bases from V and 3 bases from J, with 12 bases between. Per germline, CDR1 SQVTM and CDR2 ANQGSEA. The CDR3: CSAPAGYTEAFF. Written as DNA, the CDR3 is TGCAGCGCCCCGGCGGGATACACTGAAGCTTTCTTT.

The rearrangement links TRBV29-1 to TRBJ1-4; D is unclear. V lost 4 bases and J lost 8, with 5 bases in between. Germline CDR1 SQVTM, CDR2 ANQGSEA. The CDR3 covers 10 residues. The CDR3 DNA reads TGCAGCGTTGGCCTAGAAAAACTGTTTTTT. This gives the protein CSVGLEKLFF. The full variable domain, with the rest looked up from reference TRBV29-1 and TRBJ1-4, is SAVISQKPSRDICQRGTSLTIQCQVDSQVTMMFWYRQQPGQSLTLIATANQGSEATYESGFVIDKFPISRPNLTFSTLTVSNMSPEDSSIYLCSVGLEKLFFGSGTQLSVL.

CDR3 coding DNA: TGTGCCAGCAGGCCCGGCAGGGGCGGGTCGGTTTCCGGGGAGCTGTTTTTT. This encodes CASRPGRGGSVSGELFF. The V and J genes are TRBV28 and TRBJ2-2; a weak D match, TRBD1 (6 bases). The CDR3 consists of 17 residues. V gave up 6 bases and J gave up 6 bases, with 23 bases separating them. The germline V gene encodes CDR1 MDHEN and CDR2 SYDVKM. Full variable domain (missing parts from reference TRBV28 and TRBJ2-2): DVKVTQSSRYLVKRTGEKVFLECVQDMDHENMFWYRQDPGLGLRLIYFSYDVKMKEKGDIPEGYSVSREKKERFSLILESASTNQTSMYLCASRPGRGGSVSGELFFGEGSRLTVL.

This rearrangement joins TRBV27 to TRBJ2-1; TRBD2 agrees at 9 bases. The CDR3 totals 16 residues. CDR1 and CDR2 from the germline V gene are MNHEY and SMNVEV (reference sequence). V shed 5 bases and J 2 bases; nucleotides not matched to a gene: 7. CDR3 residues: CASSTRAGGTYNEQFF. The CDR3 coding sequence is TGTGCCAGCAGTACAAGAGCGGGAGGAACCTACAATGAGCAGTTCTTC.